The present T cell receptor beta chain was sequenced within a study of CD8 T cells in Susac syndrome. Germline-derived CDR1 and CDR2 are LGHDT and YNNKEL (reference sequence). The V gene lost 4 bases and the J gene lost 5 bases, with 14 bases spanning the gap. The CDR3 is 14 residues long. RNA, at about 0.45 to 1 ug, was reverse transcribed with random hexamers. TCRdb reanalysed the immunoSEQ multiplex PCR reads using MiXCR and keeps one entry per CDR3 protein. Of under 200,000 distinct CDR3 sequences in the sample, roughly 94% were seen once. What was sequenced was CD4+ T cells from PBMCs. This chain connects TRBV3-1 to TRBJ2-5, with D tentatively TRBD2 (6 bases). The source is a human donor in good health. CDR3 protein: CASSPAGLRETQYF. CDR3 DNA: TGTGCCAGCAGCCCGGCGGGATTAAGGGAGACCCAGTACTTC.